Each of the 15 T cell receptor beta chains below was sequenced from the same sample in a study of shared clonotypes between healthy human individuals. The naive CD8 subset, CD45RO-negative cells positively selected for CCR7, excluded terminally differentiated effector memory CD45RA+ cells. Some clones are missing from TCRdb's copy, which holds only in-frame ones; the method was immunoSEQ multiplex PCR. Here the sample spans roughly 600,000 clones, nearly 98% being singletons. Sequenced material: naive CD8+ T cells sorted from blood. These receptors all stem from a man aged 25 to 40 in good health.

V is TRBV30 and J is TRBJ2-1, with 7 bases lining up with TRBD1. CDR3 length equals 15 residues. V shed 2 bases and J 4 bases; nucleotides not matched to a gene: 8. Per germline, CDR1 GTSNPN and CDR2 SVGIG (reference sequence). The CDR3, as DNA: TGTGCCTGGAGTATCAACCCGGGACAGTACAATGAGCAGTTCTTC. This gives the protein CAWSINPGQYNEQFF.

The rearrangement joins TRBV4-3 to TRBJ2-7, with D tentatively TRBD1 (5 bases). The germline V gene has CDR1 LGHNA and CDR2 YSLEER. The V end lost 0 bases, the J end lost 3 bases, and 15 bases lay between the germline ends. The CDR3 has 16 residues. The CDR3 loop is CASSQEVGLEYYEQYF. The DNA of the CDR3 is TGCGCCAGCAGCCAAGAGGTGGGGCTAGAGTACTACGAGCAGTACTTC.

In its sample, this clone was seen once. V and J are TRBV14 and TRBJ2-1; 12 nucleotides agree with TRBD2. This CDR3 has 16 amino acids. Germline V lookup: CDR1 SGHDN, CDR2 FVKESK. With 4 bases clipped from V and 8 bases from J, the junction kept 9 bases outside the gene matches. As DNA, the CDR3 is TGTGCCAGCAGCCTAACGACTAGCGGGAGCGTCCATGAGCAGTTCTTC. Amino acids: CASSLTTSGSVHEQFF.

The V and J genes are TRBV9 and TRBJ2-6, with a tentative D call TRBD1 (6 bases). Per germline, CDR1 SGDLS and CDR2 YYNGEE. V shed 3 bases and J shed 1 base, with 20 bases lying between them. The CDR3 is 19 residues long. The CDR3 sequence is CASSEPTGHEKSGANVLTF. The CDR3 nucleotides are TGTGCCAGCAGCGAGCCAACAGGGCACGAGAAATCTGGGGCCAACGTCCTGACTTTC.

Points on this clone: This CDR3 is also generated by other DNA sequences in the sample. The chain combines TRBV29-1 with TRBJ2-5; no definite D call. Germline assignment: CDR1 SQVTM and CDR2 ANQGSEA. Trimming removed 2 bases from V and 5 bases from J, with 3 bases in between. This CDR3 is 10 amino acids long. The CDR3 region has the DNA TGCAGCGTTGAACGCGAGACCCAGTACTTC. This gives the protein CSVERETQYF.

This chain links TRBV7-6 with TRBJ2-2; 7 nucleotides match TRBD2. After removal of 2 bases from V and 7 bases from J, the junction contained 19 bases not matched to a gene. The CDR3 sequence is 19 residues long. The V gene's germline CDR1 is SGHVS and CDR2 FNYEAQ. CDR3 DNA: TGTGCCAGCAGCTTATGGGCCGAATTTGGGCGGGAGCAACACGGGGAGCTGTTTTTT. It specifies CASSLWAEFGREQHGELFF.

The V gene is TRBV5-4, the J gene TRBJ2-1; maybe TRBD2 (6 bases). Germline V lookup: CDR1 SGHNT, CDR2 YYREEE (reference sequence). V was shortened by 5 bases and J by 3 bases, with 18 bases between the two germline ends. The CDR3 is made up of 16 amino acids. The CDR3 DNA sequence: TGTGCCAGCAGGGAGACTAGAATAGGGAGCTACAATGAGCAGTTCTTC. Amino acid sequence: CASRETRIGSYNEQFF.

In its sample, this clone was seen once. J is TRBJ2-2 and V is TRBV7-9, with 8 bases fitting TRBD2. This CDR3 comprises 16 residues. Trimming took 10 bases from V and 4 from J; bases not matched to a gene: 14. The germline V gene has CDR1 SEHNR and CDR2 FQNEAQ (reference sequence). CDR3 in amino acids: CAILPGGGLGTGELFF. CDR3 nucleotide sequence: TGTGCCATCCTACCTGGCGGGGGGCTGGGCACCGGGGAGCTGTTTTTT.

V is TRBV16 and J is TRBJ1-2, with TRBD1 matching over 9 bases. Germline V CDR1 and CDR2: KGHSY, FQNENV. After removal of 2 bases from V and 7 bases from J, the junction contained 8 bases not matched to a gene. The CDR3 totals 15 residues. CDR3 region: CASSQTGTGSGGYTF. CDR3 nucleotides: TGTGCCAGCAGCCAAACCGGGACAGGGTCCGGTGGCTACACCTTC.

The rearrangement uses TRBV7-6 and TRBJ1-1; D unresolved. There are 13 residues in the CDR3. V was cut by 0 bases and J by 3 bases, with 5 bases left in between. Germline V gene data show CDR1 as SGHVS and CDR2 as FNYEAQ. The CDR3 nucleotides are TGTGCCAGCAGCTTAGCGACTGACACTGAAGCTTTCTTT. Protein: CASSLATDTEAFF.

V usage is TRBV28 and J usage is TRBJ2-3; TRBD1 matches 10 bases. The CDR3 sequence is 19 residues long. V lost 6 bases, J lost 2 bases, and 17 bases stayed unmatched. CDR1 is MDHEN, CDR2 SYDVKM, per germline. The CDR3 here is CASSLRDRGSSDNTDTQYF. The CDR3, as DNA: TGTGCCAGCAGCCTCCGGGACAGGGGATCATCCGACAACACAGATACGCAGTATTTT. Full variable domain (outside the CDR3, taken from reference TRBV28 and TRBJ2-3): DVKVTQSSRYLVKRTGEKVFLECVQDMDHENMFWYRQDPGLGLRLIYFSYDVKMKEKGDIPEGYSVSREKKERFSLILESASTNQTSMYLCASSLRDRGSSDNTDTQYFGPGTRLTVL.

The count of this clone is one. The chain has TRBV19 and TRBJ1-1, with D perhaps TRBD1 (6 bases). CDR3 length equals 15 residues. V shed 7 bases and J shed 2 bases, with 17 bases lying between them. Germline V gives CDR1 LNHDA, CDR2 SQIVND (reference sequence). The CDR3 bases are TGTGCCAGTATCAATAGGGGGGTGGATAACACTGAAGCTTTCTTT. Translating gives CASINRGVDNTEAFF.

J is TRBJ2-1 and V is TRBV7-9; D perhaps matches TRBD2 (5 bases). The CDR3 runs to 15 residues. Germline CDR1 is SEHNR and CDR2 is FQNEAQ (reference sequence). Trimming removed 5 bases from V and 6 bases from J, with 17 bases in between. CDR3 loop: CASSQTLRGLNEQFF. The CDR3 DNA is TGTGCCAGCAGCCAGACGTTAAGAGGGCTCAATGAGCAGTTCTTC.

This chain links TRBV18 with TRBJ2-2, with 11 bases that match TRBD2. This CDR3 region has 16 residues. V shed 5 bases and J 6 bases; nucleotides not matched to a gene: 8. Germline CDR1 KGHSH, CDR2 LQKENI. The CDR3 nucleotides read TGTGCCAGCTCAGGAACTAGCGGGAGTATTCCCGGGGAGCTGTTTTTT. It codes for CASSGTSGSIPGELFF.

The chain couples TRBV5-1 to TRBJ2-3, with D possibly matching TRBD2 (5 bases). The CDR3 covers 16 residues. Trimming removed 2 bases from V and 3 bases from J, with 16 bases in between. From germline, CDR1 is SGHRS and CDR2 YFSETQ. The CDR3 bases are TGCGCCAGCAGCTTCCGGAGTGAGGGTTTGACAGATACGCAGTATTTT. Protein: CASSFRSEGLTDTQYF. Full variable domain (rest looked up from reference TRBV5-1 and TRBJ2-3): KAGVTQTPRYLIKTRGQQVTLSCSPISGHRSVSWYQQTPGQGLQFLFEYFSETQRNKGNFPGRFSGRQFSNSRSEMNVSTLELGDSALYLCASSFRSEGLTDTQYFGPGTRLTVL.